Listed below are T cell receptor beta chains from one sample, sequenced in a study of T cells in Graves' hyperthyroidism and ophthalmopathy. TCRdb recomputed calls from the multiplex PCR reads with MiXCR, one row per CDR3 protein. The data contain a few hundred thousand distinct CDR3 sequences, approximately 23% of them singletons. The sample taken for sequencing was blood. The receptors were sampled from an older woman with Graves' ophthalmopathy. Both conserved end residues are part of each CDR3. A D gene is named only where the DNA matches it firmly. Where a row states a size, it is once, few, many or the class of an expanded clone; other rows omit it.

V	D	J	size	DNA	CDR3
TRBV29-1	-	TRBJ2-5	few	TGCAGCGTTGATGTACAGGGCCAAGAGACCCAGTACTTC	CSVDVQGQETQYF
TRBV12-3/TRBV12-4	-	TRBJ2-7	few	TGTGCCAGCAGTTTCACAGACCACGAGCAGTACTTC	CASSFTDHEQYF
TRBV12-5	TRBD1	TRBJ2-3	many	TGTGCTAGTGGACCCCCCACCGGGACAGGTTCCACAGATACGCAGTATTTT	CASGPPTGTGSTDTQYF
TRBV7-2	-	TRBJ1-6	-	TGTGCCAGCTCATACGGGGCCTATAATTCACCCCTCCACTTT	CASSYGAYNSPLHF
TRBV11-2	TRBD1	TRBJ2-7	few	TGTGCCAGCAGCTTCTTCCAGGGGGCTTCCTACGAGCAGTACTTC	CASSFFQGASYEQYF
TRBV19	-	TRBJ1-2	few	TGTGCCAGTAGTCCAGAGCCGGGGCAGAAGGGCTACACCTTC	CASSPEPGQKGYTF
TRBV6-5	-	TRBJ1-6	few	TGTGCCAGCAGTTACAAGGGGATAGGGCATAATTCACCCCTCCACTTT	CASSYKGIGHNSPLHF
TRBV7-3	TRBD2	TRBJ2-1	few	TGTGCCAGCAGCTCGCCCTCGGGACTAGACAATGAGCAGTTCTTC	CASSSPSGLDNEQFF
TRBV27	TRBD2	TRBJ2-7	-	TGTGCCAGCAGTCCCCGCCGACTAGCGGGTACTCTCTCCGAGCAGTACTTC	CASSPRRLAGTLSEQYF
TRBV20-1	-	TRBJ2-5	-	TGCAGTGCTAGAGGGGCAGGAGACCAAGAGACCCAGTACTTC	CSARGAGDQETQYF
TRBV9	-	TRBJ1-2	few	TGTGCCAGCAGCGCTTATGGACCCCTCTATGGCTACACCTTC	CASSAYGPLYGYTF
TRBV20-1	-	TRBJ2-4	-	TGCAGTGCTAGAGATCAGACCAGGGGAAACATTCAGTACTTC	CSARDQTRGNIQYF
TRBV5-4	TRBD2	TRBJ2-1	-	TGTGCCAGCACAAGCGGGGCCTCCTACAATGAGCAGTTCTTC	CASTSGASYNEQFF
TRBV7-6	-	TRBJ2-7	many	TGTGCCAGCAGCTTAGCCCCCGCCAGCTCCTACGAGCAGTACTTC	CASSLAPASSYEQYF
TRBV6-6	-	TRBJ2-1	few	TGTGCCAGCAGTTACTCTGTGATCTCGAATGAGCAGTTCTTC	CASSYSVISNEQFF
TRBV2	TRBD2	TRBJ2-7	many	TGTGCCAGCAACCAGCGGGAGGGTCCCTACGAGCAGTACTTC	CASNQREGPYEQYF
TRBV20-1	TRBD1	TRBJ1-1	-	TGCAGTGCTAGTGACCCCGGGACAGGGCGCACTGAAGCTTTCTTT	CSASDPGTGRTEAFF
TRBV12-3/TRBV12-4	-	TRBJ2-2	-	TGTGCCAGCAGAAACGGTAAAGGGGACACCGGGGAGCTGTTTTTT	CASRNGKGDTGELFF
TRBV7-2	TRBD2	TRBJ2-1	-	TGTGCCAGCAGCGGCACTAGCGGGAGGTATCCCTACAATGAGCAGTTCTTC	CASSGTSGRYPYNEQFF
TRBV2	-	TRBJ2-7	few	TGTGCCAGCAGTGAGCTCAGGGACTACGAGCAGTACTTC	CASSELRDYEQYF
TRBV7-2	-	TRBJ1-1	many	TGTGCCAGCAGCGCGGCCGTAGGGCCAGCTTTCTTT	CASSAAVGPAFF
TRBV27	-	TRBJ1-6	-	TGTGCCACCCGATCTGGCTCCTATAATTCACCCCTCCACTTT	CATRSGSYNSPLHF
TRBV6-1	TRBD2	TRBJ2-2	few	TGTGCCAGCAGTTCCCCACCGGCGGGAGCGGCCGGGGAGCTGTTTTTT	CASSSPPAGAAGELFF
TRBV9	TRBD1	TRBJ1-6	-	TGTGCCAGCAGCGTTGGACAGGGCGATAATTCACCCCTCCACTTT	CASSVGQGDNSPLHF
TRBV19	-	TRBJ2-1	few	TGTGCCAGTAAGCTATCAGTTTCATACAATGAGCAGTTCTTC	CASKLSVSYNEQFF
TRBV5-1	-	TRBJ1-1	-	TGCGCCAGCCGACTTGGGGGGACGGTGAACACTGAAGCTTTCTTT	CASRLGGTVNTEAFF
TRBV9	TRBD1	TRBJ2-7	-	TGTGCCAGCAGCGTAGTTGGGACAGGGGTCGAGCAGTACTTC	CASSVVGTGVEQYF
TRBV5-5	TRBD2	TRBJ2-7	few	TGTGCCAGCAGCTTGGGGCTAGCGGGAGCCAACTACGAGCAGTACTTC	CASSLGLAGANYEQYF
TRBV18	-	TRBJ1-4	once	TGTGCCAGCTCACCACCCACCCACACCGGTGAAAAACTGTTTTTT	CASSPPTHTGEKLFF
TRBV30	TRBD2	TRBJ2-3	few	TGTGCCTGGAGTGCAAGCGGGACTGGCGATACGCAGTATTTT	CAWSASGTGDTQYF
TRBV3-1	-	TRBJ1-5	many	TGTGCCAGCAGCCCAGACCCGCGGGTAAATCAGCCCCAGCATTTT	CASSPDPRVNQPQHF
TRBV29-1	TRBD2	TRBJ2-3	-	TGCAGCGTTGAAGGGACTAGCGGGAGGGCCAGCACAGATACGCAGTATTTT	CSVEGTSGRASTDTQYF
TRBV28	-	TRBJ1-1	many	TGTGCCAGCAGTTTAGGCGGGACAACGCATGAAGCTTTCTTT	CASSLGGTTHEAFF
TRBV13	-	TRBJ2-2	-	TGTGCCAGCAGCCTTTCCGGGAGGGAGCTGTTTTTT	CASSLSGRELFF